This T cell receptor beta chain was profiled in a study of cytomegalovirus exposure and HLA in healthy donors. V was clipped by 6 bases and J by 4 bases; unmatched bases: 6. The CDR3 covers 16 residues. The germline V gene has CDR1 SNHLY and CDR2 FYNNEI. On this clone itself: Its target is unknown.

General study results and limits: Some highly shared sequence variants likely arose as a pipeline artifact. In the analysis, some V segments, TRBV6-2 and TRBV6-3 included, were excluded as indistinguishable. CMV serostatus was the sole immune exposure data available.

PCR was performed using 60 Vbeta and 13 Jbeta primers. Sequencing used immunoSEQ multiplex PCR; TCRdb keeps in-frame clones, though not all of them. The repertoire consists of 100,000 to 150,000 clones, with 80% occurring once and the leading ten covering 1%. The sequencing input was PBMCs. The TCR sequence derives from a man aged 35-49 years in good health and CMV-seronegative. The J gene is TRBJ2-1, the V gene TRBV2; 13 bases map to TRBD2. CDR3 region: CASSGLAGERYNEQFF. As DNA, the CDR3 is TGTGCCAGCAGCGGACTAGCGGGGGAAAGATACAATGAGCAGTTCTTC.